This is a list of T cell receptor beta chains from one sample in a study of CD8 T cells in ankylosing spondylitis. TCRdb recomputed calls from the 5' RACE reads with MiXCR, one row per CDR3 protein. The table includes 500,000 to 550,000 distinct CDR3 sequences, more than 9.5% detected once. Sequencing used blood, either unsorted or a sorted T cell fraction (not recorded which). These receptors originate from a male donor with ankylosing spondylitis. Each CDR3 is given with its conserved first and last residue. A D gene is named only where the DNA matches it firmly. Clone size, where shown, is once, few, many, or a class for clones that have expanded.

size: -
J: TRBJ2-5
D: TRBD1
V: TRBV5-6
DNA: TGTGCCAGCAGCTCGGCAGGGGGCGCCTGGGAGACCCAGTACTTC
CDR3: CASSSAGGAWETQYF

size: few
J: TRBJ1-2
D: -
V: TRBV5-1
DNA: TGCGCCAGCAGCCACGACAGTAACTATGGCTACACCTTC
CDR3: CASSHDSNYGYTF

size: once
J: TRBJ2-3
D: -
V: TRBV20-1
DNA: TGCAGTGCTTTCCGCCGTAGCACAGATACGCAGTATTTT
CDR3: CSAFRRSTDTQYF

size: -
J: TRBJ1-1
D: -
V: TRBV29-1
DNA: TGCAGCGCGGAAAAGGGGCACACTGAAGCTTTCTTT
CDR3: CSAEKGHTEAFF

size: -
J: TRBJ2-2
D: -
V: TRBV7-2
DNA: TGTGCCAGCAGCGGGGGTTCGTCAGCCGGGGAGCTGTTTTTT
CDR3: CASSGGSSAGELFF

size: -
J: TRBJ1-5
D: -
V: TRBV24-1
DNA: TGTGCCACCAGTGATGAGACGGAGGGCAATCAGCCCCAGCATTTT
CDR3: CATSDETEGNQPQHF

size: few
J: TRBJ2-1
D: TRBD2
V: TRBV10-3
DNA: TGTGCCATCAGTACCCCGGGGACTAGCGGGAGGGGTTCCTACAATGAGCAGTTCTTC
CDR3: CAISTPGTSGRGSYNEQFF

size: many
J: TRBJ2-1
D: TRBD1
V: TRBV28
DNA: TGTGCCAGCACCGGGACAGGGGGGTCGGATGAGCAGTTCTTC
CDR3: CASTGTGGSDEQFF

size: few
J: TRBJ2-2
D: TRBD1
V: TRBV20-1
DNA: TGCAGTGCTCAATCCGGGACAGATCCCTCGAACACCGGGGAGCTGTTTTTT
CDR3: CSAQSGTDPSNTGELFF

size: few
J: TRBJ1-4
D: -
V: TRBV4-1
DNA: TGCGCCAGCAGCCAAGATAATGGACATAGAGAAAAACTGTTTTTT
CDR3: CASSQDNGHREKLFF

size: -
J: TRBJ2-7
D: -
V: TRBV18
DNA: TGTGCCAGCTCACAAGGTGGGGGCTCCTACGAGCAGTACTTC
CDR3: CASSQGGGSYEQYF

size: -
J: TRBJ1-1
D: -
V: TRBV15
DNA: TGTGCCACCAGCAGAGATTCTAGACCGAACACTGAAGCTTTCTTT
CDR3: CATSRDSRPNTEAFF

size: -
J: TRBJ2-1
D: -
V: TRBV10-1
DNA: TGCGCCAGCAGTGACTACAAATACAATGAGCAGTTCTTC
CDR3: CASSDYKYNEQFF

size: -
J: TRBJ1-1
D: TRBD1
V: TRBV5-1
DNA: TGCGCCAGCATGGCGCAGGGGGACACTGAAGCTTTCTTT
CDR3: CASMAQGDTEAFF

size: many
J: TRBJ2-7
D: TRBD1
V: TRBV5-1
DNA: TGCGCCAGCAGCTTCGGTACAGGGGGCGAGCAGTACTTC
CDR3: CASSFGTGGEQYF

size: few
J: TRBJ2-3
D: TRBD2
V: TRBV2
DNA: TGTGCCAGCAGTGGCAGACTAGCGGCGGACCAAAGTTCAGATACGCAGTATTTT
CDR3: CASSGRLAADQSSDTQYF

size: few
J: TRBJ1-2
D: -
V: TRBV20-1
DNA: TGCAGTGCTAGAGATAACTATGGCTACACCTTC
CDR3: CSARDNYGYTF

size: many
J: TRBJ1-2
D: -
V: TRBV7-2
DNA: TGTGCCAGCAGCCAGGACGACTATGGCTACACCTTC
CDR3: CASSQDDYGYTF

size: few
J: TRBJ2-7
D: TRBD2
V: TRBV9
DNA: TGTGCCAGCAGCGGCGGACTAGCGGGAGACGAGCAGTACTTC
CDR3: CASSGGLAGDEQYF

size: few
J: TRBJ2-2
D: -
V: TRBV14
DNA: TGTGCCAGCAGCCAAGCTCTCACCGGGGAGCTGTTTTTT
CDR3: CASSQALTGELFF

size: few
J: TRBJ1-6
D: -
V: TRBV5-1
DNA: TGCGCCAGCAGCTCCGCCGGGACTGCCTGGGTTTCACCCCTCCACTTT
CDR3: CASSSAGTAWVSPLHF

size: few
J: TRBJ1-1
D: TRBD1
V: TRBV28
DNA: TGTGCCAGCAGTTCGGGACAGGGAATCACTGAAGCTTTCTTT
CDR3: CASSSGQGITEAFF

size: few
J: TRBJ2-6
D: -
V: TRBV12-3/TRBV12-4
DNA: TGTGCCAGCAGGCGGCGGGTCCTGACTACTGGGGCCAACGTCCTGACTTTC
CDR3: CASRRRVLTTGANVLTF

size: -
J: TRBJ2-3
D: TRBD2
V: TRBV30
DNA: TGTGCCTGCCCCTCCCTAGCGGGAGAGGAAGATACGCAGTATTTT
CDR3: CACPSLAGEEDTQYF

size: -
J: TRBJ1-1
D: TRBD1
V: TRBV28
DNA: TGTGCCAGCAGTACCCGACAGGGGGCCAACACTGAAGCTTTCTTT
CDR3: CASSTRQGANTEAFF

size: few
J: TRBJ1-2
D: TRBD1
V: TRBV20-1
DNA: TGCAGTGCGCCTCGGGACAGCGACTATGGCTACACCTTC
CDR3: CSAPRDSDYGYTF

size: -
J: TRBJ1-2
D: -
V: TRBV10-3
DNA: TGTGCCATCAGTGAGTCAGGACAGTACGACGCGAGTGGCTACACCTTC
CDR3: CAISESGQYDASGYTF

size: -
J: TRBJ1-5
D: -
V: TRBV19
DNA: TGTGCCAGTAGTATAGTCGGGGTTGGCAATCAGCCCCAGCATTTT
CDR3: CASSIVGVGNQPQHF

size: -
J: TRBJ1-3
D: -
V: TRBV7-9
DNA: TGTGCCAGCAGCGTACAGGGTGGCGACACCATATATTTT
CDR3: CASSVQGGDTIYF

size: few
J: TRBJ2-1
D: TRBD2
V: TRBV20-1
DNA: TGCAGTGCAACTAGCGGGAGGACCTACAATGAGCAGTTCTTC
CDR3: CSATSGRTYNEQFF

size: -
J: TRBJ2-1
D: -
V: TRBV7-9
DNA: TGTGCCAGCAGCTGGTTGGCCGAGAGAAGGGATGAGCAGTTCTTC
CDR3: CASSWLAERRDEQFF

size: -
J: TRBJ2-6
D: -
V: TRBV6-5
DNA: TGTGCCAGCAGTTACAGGCGGTCGGGGGCCTACGTCCTGACTTTC
CDR3: CASSYRRSGAYVLTF

size: many
J: TRBJ2-1
D: -
V: TRBV5-1
DNA: TGCGCCAGCAGCTTGGGATCCGTATCCCTTGAGCAGTTCTTC
CDR3: CASSLGSVSLEQFF

size: -
J: TRBJ1-6
D: TRBD1
V: TRBV11-2
DNA: TGTGCCAGCAGCGGGACAGGGGTTTTCTCACCCCTCCACTTT
CDR3: CASSGTGVFSPLHF

size: -
J: TRBJ1-1
D: TRBD1
V: TRBV29-1
DNA: TGCAGCTCATATCCGGGACAGTCGTACACTGAAGCTTTCTTT
CDR3: CSSYPGQSYTEAFF

size: -
J: TRBJ2-1
D: TRBD1
V: TRBV7-7
DNA: TGTGCCAGCAGCTTACAGCCGACAGGGAGCTCCTACAATGAGCAGTTCTTC
CDR3: CASSLQPTGSSYNEQFF

size: few
J: TRBJ2-1
D: TRBD2
V: TRBV6-1
DNA: TGTGCCAGCAGTGATAGTGGCGGGGGATGGAATGAGCAGTTCTTC
CDR3: CASSDSGGGWNEQFF

size: few
J: TRBJ1-1
D: -
V: TRBV24-1
DNA: TGTGCCACCCGATTTTCAGGGGACGACACTGAAGCTTTCTTT
CDR3: CATRFSGDDTEAFF

size: -
J: TRBJ2-1
D: -
V: TRBV7-2
DNA: TGTGCCAGCAGCTTCGTGTTCGCAGGGGGGAATGAGCAGTTCTTC
CDR3: CASSFVFAGGNEQFF

size: few
J: TRBJ2-3
D: TRBD1
V: TRBV10-1
DNA: TGCGCCAGCAGTGCCGGACAGGGGGCGAACGCAGATACGCAGTATTTT
CDR3: CASSAGQGANADTQYF

size: -
J: TRBJ2-1
D: -
V: TRBV3-1
DNA: TGTGCCAGCAGCCAAGATGGGCAGGGCTACAATGAGCAGTTCTTC
CDR3: CASSQDGQGYNEQFF

size: -
J: TRBJ1-1
D: -
V: TRBV20-1
DNA: TGCAGTGCTAGCCTGTCCGGCGAGGGTGAAGCTTTCTTT
CDR3: CSASLSGEGEAFF

size: few
J: TRBJ2-1
D: TRBD2
V: TRBV5-1
DNA: TGCGCCAGCAGCTTGCTGGGCGGGGGGTCGTCTGTCGATGAGCAGTTCTTC
CDR3: CASSLLGGGSSVDEQFF

size: few
J: TRBJ1-5
D: TRBD1
V: TRBV6-2/TRBV6-3
DNA: TGTGCCAGCAGTTACCTCCGGACAGGGGTTCAGCCCCAGCATTTT
CDR3: CASSYLRTGVQPQHF

size: -
J: TRBJ2-1
D: -
V: TRBV5-1
DNA: TGCGCCAGCAGCTTGTTCGGCTACTACAATGAGCAGTTCTTC
CDR3: CASSLFGYYNEQFF